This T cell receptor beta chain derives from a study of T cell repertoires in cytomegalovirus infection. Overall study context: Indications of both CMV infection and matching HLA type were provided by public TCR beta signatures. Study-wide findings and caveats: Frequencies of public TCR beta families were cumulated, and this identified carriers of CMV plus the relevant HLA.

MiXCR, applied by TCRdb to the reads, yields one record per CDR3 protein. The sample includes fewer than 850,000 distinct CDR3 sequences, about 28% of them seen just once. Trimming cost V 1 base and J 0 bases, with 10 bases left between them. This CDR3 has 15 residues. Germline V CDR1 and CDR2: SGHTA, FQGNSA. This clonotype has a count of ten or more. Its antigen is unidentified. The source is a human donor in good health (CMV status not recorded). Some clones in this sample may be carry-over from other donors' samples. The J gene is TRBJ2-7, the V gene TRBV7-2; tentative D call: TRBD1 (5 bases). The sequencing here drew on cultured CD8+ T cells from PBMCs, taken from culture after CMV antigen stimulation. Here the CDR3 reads CASSLVGAFSYEQYV. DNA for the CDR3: TGTGCCAGCAGCTTAGTAGGGGCCTTCTCCTACGAGCAGTACGTC.